Listed here is a single T cell receptor beta chain. The data originate from a study of blood T cell repertoires in COVID-19. Study in general: From T cells, B-cell-depleted T cells, or PBMCs came the material, which was cDNA or gDNA.

Cohorts were determined from participant-reported clinical history. Two negative PCRs, clearance, or symptom resolution were required of recovered Cohort 3 donors. The V gene's germline CDR1 is MNHNS and CDR2 SASEGT. V lost 3 bases to trimming and J lost 1 base; unmatched junction nucleotides: 4. There are 15 residues in the CDR3. Produced via immunoSEQ multiplex PCR; TCRdb's table is partial and in-frame only. The table lists about 400,000 clones, 89% of them singletons. V usage is TRBV6-1 and J usage is TRBJ2-5; 8 bases agree with TRBD2. The source is a woman under 40 who had recovered from COVID-19. Sequencing used PBMCs or T cells enriched from blood (not recorded which). CDR3 nucleotides: TGTGCCAGCAGTGAGGGACTAGTTGGCCAAGAGACCCAGTACTTC. This encodes CASSEGLVGQETQYF.